A selection of T cell receptor beta chains follows, all from one sample in a study of shared clonotypes between healthy human individuals. The table came from immunoSEQ multiplex PCR; TCRdb's copy has only in-frame clones and leaves some out. In the table there are about 490,000 clones, about 78% of which are singletons. Sequenced material: PBMCs. The receptors were gathered from a middle-aged woman in good health. Some clones in this sample may be carry-over from other donors' samples. The CDR3 runs from the conserved cysteine through the conserved F or W. The D gene is left open where the match is weak. Only some rows state a clone size, as once, few, many or a class for expanded clones.

v_call,j_call,clone_size,d_call,cdr3_aa,cdr3_nt
TRBV7-3,TRBJ2-1,many,-,CASSIDGSSYNEQFF,TGTGCCAGCAGCATCGACGGGAGCTCCTACAATGAGCAGTTCTTC
TRBV5-1,TRBJ2-3,-,-,CASSRQGADTQYF,TGCGCCAGCAGTAGGCAGGGAGCAGATACGCAGTATTTT
TRBV7-6,TRBJ2-7,-,-,CASSLRGRGSEQYF,TGTGCCAGCAGCTTAAGGGGCAGGGGTAGCGAGCAGTACTTC
TRBV6-4,TRBJ2-1,-,TRBD1,CASSDSAGTGHNEQFF,TGTGCCAGCAGTGACTCCGCCGGGACAGGGCACAATGAGCAGTTCTTC
TRBV6-1,TRBJ2-5,-,-,CASMRREETQYF,TGTGCCAGCATGCGCAGGGAAGAGACCCAGTACTTC
TRBV29-1,TRBJ2-2,-,-,CSVERWANTGELFF,TGCAGCGTTGAAAGATGGGCGAACACCGGGGAGCTGTTTTTT
TRBV15,TRBJ2-5,-,-,CATSRGDTPGQETQYF,TGTGCCACCAGCAGAGGGGACACCCCGGGCCAAGAGACCCAGTACTTC
TRBV10-3,TRBJ1-5,-,TRBD1,CAIRLGQGFGNQPQHF,TGTGCCATCAGGTTGGGACAGGGCTTCGGCAATCAGCCCCAGCATTTT
TRBV7-9,TRBJ2-3,-,TRBD2,CASTKGTSGSTDTQYF,TGTGCCAGCACCAAAGGGACTAGCGGGAGCACAGATACGCAGTATTTT
TRBV7-2,TRBJ2-1,few,-,CASSLVSGTPPYNEQFF,TGTGCCAGCAGCTTAGTTTCCGGGACTCCGCCCTACAATGAGCAGTTCTTC
TRBV10-2,TRBJ1-2,-,TRBD1,CASSETDRGRGYTF,TGCGCCAGCAGTGAAACTGACAGGGGCCGGGGCTACACCTTC
TRBV14,TRBJ2-5,-,-,CASSRGAWDRYQETQYF,TGTGCCAGCAGCCGGGGCGCTTGGGACCGGTACCAAGAGACCCAGTACTTC
TRBV6-5,TRBJ1-2,few,TRBD1,CASSVRQGSGYTF,TGTGCCAGCAGTGTCCGACAGGGTTCTGGCTACACCTTC
TRBV28,TRBJ2-7,-,-,CASSLQGHEQYF,TGTGCCAGCAGCTTACAGGGCCACGAGCAGTACTTC
TRBV6-5,TRBJ2-7,-,TRBD1,CASRRQGAEQYF,TGTGCCAGCAGAAGACAGGGGGCAGAGCAGTACTTC
TRBV6-1,TRBJ2-3,-,TRBD2,CAAQRERGVPDTQYF,TGTGCCGCTCAGCGGGAGCGCGGGGTGCCAGATACGCAGTATTTT
TRBV4-2,TRBJ2-4,-,TRBD1,CASSQDRGQGVQEAKNIQYF,TGTGCCAGCAGCCAAGATAGGGGACAGGGGGTCCAGGAGGCCAAAAACATTCAGTACTTC
TRBV28,TRBJ1-3,-,TRBD1,CASSSLGTDGNTIYF,TGTGCCAGCAGTTCACTCGGGACAGATGGAAACACCATATATTTT
TRBV28,TRBJ1-6,-,TRBD1,CASGGGQGRNSPLHF,TGTGCCAGCGGAGGAGGACAGGGGAGGAATTCACCCCTCCACTTT
TRBV7-9,TRBJ2-7,-,-,CASSLTGTGYEQYF,TGTGCCAGCAGCTTAACCGGGACGGGCTACGAGCAGTACTTC
TRBV7-8,TRBJ2-1,-,TRBD1,CASSLDRAYNEQFF,TGTGCCAGCAGCTTGGACAGGGCCTACAATGAGCAGTTCTTC